This T cell receptor beta chain stems from a study of blood T cell repertoires in COVID-19. Study as a whole: Whether acute or convalescent, the COVID-19 samples came from the United States, Italy and Spain.

CDR3 length equals 15 residues. CDR1 is SGHTS and CDR2 is YDEGEE in the germline V gene. With 3 bases clipped from V and 6 bases from J, the junction kept 4 bases outside the gene matches. TCRdb's table, derived via immunoSEQ multiplex PCR, lists solely in-frame clones and lacks some. The sample consists of around 200,000 clones, about 90% of them appearing once. V is TRBV5-8 and J is TRBJ1-6; 9 nucleotides match TRBD1. This clonotype was obtained from a man aged 65 to 79 with active or convalescent COVID-19. The sequenced material came from peripheral blood. CDR3: CASSWAGQGNSPLHF. In DNA, the CDR3 is TGTGCCAGCAGCTGGGCGGGACAGGGTAATTCACCCCTCCACTTT. Supplemented by reference TRBV5-8 and TRBJ1-6, the full variable domain reads EAGVTQSPTHLIKTRGQQATLRCSPISGHTSVYWYQQALGLGLQFLLWYDEGEERNRGNFPPRFSGRQFPNYSSELNVNALELEDSALYLCASSWAGQGNSPLHFGNGTRLTVT.